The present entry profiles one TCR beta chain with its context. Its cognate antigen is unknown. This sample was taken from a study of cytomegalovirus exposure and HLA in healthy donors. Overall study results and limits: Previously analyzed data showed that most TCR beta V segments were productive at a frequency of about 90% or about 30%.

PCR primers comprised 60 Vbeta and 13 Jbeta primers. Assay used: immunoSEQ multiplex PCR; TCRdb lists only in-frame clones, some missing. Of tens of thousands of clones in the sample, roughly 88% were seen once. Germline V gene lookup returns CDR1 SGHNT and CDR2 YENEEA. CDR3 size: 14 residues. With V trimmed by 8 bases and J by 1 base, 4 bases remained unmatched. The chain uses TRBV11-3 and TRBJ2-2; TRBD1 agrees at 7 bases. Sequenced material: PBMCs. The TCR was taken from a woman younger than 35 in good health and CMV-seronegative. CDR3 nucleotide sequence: TGTGCCAGCGGCACAGGGGTGAACACCGGGGAGCTGTTTTTT. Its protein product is CASGTGVNTGELFF.